This TCR beta chain was captured by sequencing in a study of T cells in Graves' hyperthyroidism and ophthalmopathy. For the study at large: Upon initial diagnosis and before any treatment, peripheral blood was collected.

This clonotype was picked up many times. Its antigen is as yet unknown. Notes on the study in general: With a median lead of approximately 6.4 months before onset, the model predicted ophthalmopathy. Most clonotypes that expanded in the thyroid above 0.001 also showed up in blood.

Germline V gene lookup returns CDR1 MNHEY and CDR2 SMNVEV (reference sequence). CDR3 length: 15 residues. V was clipped by 4 bases and J by 4 bases; unmatched bases: 7. Amplified regions were TCR beta CDR3 sequences from RNA transcripts. The HTBI primer set was used in a first-round RT-PCR of the TCR CDR3. TCRdb analysed the multiplex PCR reads with MiXCR anew, one entry per CDR3 protein. The sample shows fewer than 650,000 distinct CDR3 sequences, roughly 14% of them seen only once. The study left out patients who had uncontrolled infection, other autoimmune disease, pregnancy or lactation. The sequence derives from a woman in her thirties or forties with Graves' ophthalmopathy. Sample: blood. This sequence joins TRBV27 and TRBJ2-7; 10 bases are shared with TRBD2. CDR3 region: CASSSKTSGAYEQYF. CDR3 DNA sequence: TGTGCCAGCAGTTCAAAAACTAGCGGGGCTTACGAGCAGTACTTC.